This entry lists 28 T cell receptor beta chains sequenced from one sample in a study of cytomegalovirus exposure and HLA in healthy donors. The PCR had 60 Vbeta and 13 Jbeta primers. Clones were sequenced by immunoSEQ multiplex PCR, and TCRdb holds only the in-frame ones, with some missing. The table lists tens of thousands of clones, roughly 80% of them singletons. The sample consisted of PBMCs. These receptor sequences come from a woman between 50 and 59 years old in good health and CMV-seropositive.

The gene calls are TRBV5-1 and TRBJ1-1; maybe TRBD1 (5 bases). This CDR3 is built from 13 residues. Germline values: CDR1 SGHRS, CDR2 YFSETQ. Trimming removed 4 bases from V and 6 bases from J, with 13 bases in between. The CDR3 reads CASSGGLVAEAFF. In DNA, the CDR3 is TGCGCCAGCAGCGGGGGACTCGTGGCTGAAGCTTTCTTT.

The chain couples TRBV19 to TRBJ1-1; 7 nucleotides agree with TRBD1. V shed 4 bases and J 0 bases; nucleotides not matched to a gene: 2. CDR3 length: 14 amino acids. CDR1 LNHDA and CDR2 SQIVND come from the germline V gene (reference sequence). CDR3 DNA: TGTGCCAGTAGTACCAGGGGGATGAACACTGAAGCTTTCTTT. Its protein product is CASSTRGMNTEAFF.

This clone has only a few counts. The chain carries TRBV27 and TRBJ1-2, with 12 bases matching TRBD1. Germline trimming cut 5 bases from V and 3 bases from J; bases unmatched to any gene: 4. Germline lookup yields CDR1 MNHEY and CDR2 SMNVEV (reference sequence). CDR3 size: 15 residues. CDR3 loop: CASSLGQGAYYGYTF. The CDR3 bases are TGTGCCAGCAGTCTGGGACAGGGGGCTTACTATGGCTACACCTTC.

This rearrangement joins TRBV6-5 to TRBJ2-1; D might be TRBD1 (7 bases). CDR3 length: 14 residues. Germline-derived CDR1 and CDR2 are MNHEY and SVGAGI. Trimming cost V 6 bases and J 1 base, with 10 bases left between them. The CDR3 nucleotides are TGTGCCAGCAGGCAGGGGGGATCCTACAATGAGCAGTTCTTC. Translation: CASRQGGSYNEQFF.

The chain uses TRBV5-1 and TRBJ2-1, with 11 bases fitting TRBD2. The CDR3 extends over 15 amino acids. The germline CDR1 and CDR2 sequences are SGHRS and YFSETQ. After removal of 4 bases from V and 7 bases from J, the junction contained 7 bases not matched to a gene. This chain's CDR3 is CASSLAGGSGNEQFF. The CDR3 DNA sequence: TGCGCCAGCAGCCTAGCGGGAGGCTCGGGGAATGAGCAGTTCTTC. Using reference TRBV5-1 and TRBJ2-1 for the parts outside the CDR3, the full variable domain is KAGVTQTPRYLIKTRGQQVTLSCSPISGHRSVSWYQQTPGQGLQFLFEYFSETQRNKGNFPGRFSGRQFSNSRSEMNVSTLELGDSALYLCASSLAGGSGNEQFFGPGTRLTVL.

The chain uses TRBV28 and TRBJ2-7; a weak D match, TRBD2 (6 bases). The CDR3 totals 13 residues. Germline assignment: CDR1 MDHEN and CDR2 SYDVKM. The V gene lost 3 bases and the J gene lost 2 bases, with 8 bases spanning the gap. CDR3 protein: CASSLGGTYEQYF. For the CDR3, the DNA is TGTGCCAGCAGTTTGGGCGGGACCTACGAGCAGTACTTC.

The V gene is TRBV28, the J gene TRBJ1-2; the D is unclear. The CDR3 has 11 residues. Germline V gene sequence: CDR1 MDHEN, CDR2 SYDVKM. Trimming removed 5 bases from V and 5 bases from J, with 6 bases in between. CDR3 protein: CASSPEYGYTF. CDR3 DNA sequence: TGTGCCAGCAGTCCGGAGTATGGCTACACCTTC.

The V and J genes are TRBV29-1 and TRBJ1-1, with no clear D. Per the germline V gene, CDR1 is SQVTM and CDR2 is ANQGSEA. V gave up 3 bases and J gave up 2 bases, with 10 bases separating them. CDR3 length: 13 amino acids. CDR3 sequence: CSVEFAHNTEAFF. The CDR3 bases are TGCAGCGTTGAGTTCGCGCACAACACTGAAGCTTTCTTT. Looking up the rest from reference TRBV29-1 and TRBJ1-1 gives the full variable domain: SAVISQKPSRDICQRGTSLTIQCQVDSQVTMMFWYRQQPGQSLTLIATANQGSEATYESGFVIDKFPISRPNLTFSTLTVSNMSPEDSSIYLCSVEFAHNTEAFFGQGTRLTVV.

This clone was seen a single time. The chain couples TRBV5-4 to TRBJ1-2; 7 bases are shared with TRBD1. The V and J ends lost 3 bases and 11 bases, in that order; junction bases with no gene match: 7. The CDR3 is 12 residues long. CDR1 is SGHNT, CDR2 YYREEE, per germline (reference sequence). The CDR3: CASSWESRGYTF. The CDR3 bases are TGTGCCAGCAGCTGGGAGTCCAGGGGGTACACCTTC.

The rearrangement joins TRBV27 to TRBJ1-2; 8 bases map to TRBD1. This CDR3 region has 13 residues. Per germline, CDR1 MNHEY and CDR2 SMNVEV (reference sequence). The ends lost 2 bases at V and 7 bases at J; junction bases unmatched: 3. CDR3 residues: CASSLQGAVGYTF. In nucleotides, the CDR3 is TGTGCCAGCAGTTTACAGGGGGCAGTTGGCTACACCTTC.

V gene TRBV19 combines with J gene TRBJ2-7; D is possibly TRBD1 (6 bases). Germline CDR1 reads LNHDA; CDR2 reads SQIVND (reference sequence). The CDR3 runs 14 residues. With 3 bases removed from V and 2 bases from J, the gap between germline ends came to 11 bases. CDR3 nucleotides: TGTGCCAGTAGTATGAGCGGACAGACCTACGAGCAGTACTTC. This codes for CASSMSGQTYEQYF.

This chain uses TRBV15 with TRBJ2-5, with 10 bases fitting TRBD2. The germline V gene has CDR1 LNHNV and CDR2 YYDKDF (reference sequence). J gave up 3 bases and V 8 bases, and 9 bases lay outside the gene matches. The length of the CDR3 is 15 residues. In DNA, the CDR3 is TGTGCCACCCTCAAAGCGGGAGGGCCTAAAGAGACCCAGTACTTC. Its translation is CATLKAGGPKETQYF.

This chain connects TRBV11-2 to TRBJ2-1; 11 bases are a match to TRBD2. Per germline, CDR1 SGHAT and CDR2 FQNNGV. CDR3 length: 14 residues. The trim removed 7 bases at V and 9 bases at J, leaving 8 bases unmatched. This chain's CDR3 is CASNLAGGEVEQFF. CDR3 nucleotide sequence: TGTGCCAGCAATTTAGCGGGAGGGGAGGTTGAGCAGTTCTTC.

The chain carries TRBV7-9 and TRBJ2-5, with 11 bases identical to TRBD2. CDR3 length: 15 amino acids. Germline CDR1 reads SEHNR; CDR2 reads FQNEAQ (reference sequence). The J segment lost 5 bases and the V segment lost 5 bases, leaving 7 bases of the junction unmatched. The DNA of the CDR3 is TGTGCCAGCAGCCTCTTAGCGGGAGGGCTTGAGACCCAGTACTTC. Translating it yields CASSLLAGGLETQYF.

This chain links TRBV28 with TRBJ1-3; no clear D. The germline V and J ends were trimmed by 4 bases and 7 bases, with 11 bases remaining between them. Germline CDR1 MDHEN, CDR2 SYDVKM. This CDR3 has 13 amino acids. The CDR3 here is CASSSGTRNTIYF. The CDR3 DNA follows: TGTGCCAGCAGTTCAGGAACTAGGAACACCATATATTTT.

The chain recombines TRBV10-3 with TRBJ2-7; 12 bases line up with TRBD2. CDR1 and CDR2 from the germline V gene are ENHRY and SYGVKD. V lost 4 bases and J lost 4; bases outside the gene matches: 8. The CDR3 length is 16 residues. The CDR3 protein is CAISGRLAGEAYEQYF. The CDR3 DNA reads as TGTGCCATCAGTGGAAGACTAGCGGGAGAGGCATACGAGCAGTACTTC.

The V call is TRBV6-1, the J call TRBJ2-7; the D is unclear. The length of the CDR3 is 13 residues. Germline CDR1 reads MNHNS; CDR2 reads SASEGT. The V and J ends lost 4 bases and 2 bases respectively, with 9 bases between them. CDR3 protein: CASSGGFAYEQYF. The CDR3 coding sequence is TGTGCCAGCAGTGGAGGTTTCGCCTACGAGCAGTACTTC.

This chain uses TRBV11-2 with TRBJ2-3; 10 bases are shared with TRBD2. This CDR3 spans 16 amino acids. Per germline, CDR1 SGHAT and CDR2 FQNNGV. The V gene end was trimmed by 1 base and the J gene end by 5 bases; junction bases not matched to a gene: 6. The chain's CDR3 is CASSLGAPSGRDTQYF. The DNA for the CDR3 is TGTGCCAGCAGCTTAGGGGCTCCTAGCGGGAGAGATACGCAGTATTTT.

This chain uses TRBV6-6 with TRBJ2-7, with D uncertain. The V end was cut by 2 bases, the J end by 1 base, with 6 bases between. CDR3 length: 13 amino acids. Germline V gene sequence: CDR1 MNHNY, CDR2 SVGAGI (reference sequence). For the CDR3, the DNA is TGTGCCAGCAGTTACACAAAGTCCTACGAGCAGTACTTC. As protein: CASSYTKSYEQYF.

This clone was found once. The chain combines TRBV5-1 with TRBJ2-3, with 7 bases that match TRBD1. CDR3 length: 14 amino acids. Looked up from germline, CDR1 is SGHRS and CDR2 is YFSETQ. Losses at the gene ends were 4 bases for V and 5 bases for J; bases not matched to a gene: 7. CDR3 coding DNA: TGCGCCAGCAGCACAGGGGAACTGGAAGATACGCAGTATTTT. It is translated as CASSTGELEDTQYF.

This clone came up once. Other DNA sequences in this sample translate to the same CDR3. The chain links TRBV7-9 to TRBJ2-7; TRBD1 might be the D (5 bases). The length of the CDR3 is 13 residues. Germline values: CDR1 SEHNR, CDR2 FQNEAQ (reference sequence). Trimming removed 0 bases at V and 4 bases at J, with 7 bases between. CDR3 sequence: CASSLAGAYEQYF. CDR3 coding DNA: TGTGCCAGCAGCTTAGCTGGGGCTTACGAGCAGTACTTC.

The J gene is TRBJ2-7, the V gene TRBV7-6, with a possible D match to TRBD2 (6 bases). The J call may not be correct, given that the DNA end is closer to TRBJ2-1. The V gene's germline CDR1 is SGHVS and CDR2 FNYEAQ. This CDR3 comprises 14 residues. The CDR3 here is CASSLGSSYNEQFF. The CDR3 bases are TGTGCCAGCAGCCTCGGGAGCTCCTACAATGAGCAGTTCTTC.

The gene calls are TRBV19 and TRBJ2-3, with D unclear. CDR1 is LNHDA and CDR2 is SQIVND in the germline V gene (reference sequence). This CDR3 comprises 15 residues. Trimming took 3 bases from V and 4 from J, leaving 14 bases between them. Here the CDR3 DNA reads TGTGCCAGTAGTATGAGAGGTCCGGTTCCAGATACGCAGTATTTT. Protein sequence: CASSMRGPVPDTQYF.

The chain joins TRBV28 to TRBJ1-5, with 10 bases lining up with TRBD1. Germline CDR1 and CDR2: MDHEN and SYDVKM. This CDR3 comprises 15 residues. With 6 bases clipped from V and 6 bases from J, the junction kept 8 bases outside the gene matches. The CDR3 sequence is CASRHDRGLVQPQHF. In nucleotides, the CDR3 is TGTGCCAGCAGGCACGACAGGGGGCTTGTTCAGCCCCAGCATTTT.

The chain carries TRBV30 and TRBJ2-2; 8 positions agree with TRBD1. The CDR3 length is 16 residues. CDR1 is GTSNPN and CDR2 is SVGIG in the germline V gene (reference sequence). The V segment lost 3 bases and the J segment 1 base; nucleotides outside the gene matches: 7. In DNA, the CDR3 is TGTGCCTGGAGCTATGACAGGGGAGGGAACACCGGGGAGCTGTTTTTT. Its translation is CAWSYDRGGNTGELFF.

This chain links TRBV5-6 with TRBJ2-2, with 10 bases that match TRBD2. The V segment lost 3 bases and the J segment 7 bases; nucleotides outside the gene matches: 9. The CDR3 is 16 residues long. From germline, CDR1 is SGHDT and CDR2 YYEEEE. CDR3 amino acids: CASSSAASGSIGELFF. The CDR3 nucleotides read TGTGCCAGCAGCTCGGCGGCTAGCGGGAGTATCGGGGAGCTGTTTTTT. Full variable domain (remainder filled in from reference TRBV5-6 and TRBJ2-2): DAGVTQSPTHLIKTRGQQVTLRCSPKSGHDTVSWYQQALGQGPQFIFQYYEEEERQRGNFPDRFSGHQFPNYSSELNVNALLLGDSALYLCASSSAASGSIGELFFGEGSRLTVL.

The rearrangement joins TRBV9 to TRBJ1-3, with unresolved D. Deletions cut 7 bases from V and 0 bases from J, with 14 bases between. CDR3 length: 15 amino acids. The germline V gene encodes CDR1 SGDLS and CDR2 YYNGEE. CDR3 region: CASDPGPYSGNTIYF. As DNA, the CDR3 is TGTGCCAGCGACCCGGGTCCTTACTCTGGAAACACCATATATTTT.

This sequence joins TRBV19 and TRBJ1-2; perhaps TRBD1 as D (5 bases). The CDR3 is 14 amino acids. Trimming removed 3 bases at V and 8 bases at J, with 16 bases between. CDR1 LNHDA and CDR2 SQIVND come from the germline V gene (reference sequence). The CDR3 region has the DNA TGTGCCAGTAGTATGGGAAGTCATCCAGGGGGCTACACCTTC. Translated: CASSMGSHPGGYTF.